The rows below give T cell receptor beta chains drawn from one sample of a study of T-cell reconstitution after alpha-beta-depleted transplantation in children. MiXCR was run by TCRdb on the PCR reads, yielding one entry per CDR3 protein. Of some 300,000 distinct CDR3 sequences in the sample, over 9% were seen once. The input for sequencing was PBMCs from the stem cell graft donor, taken from the stem cell graft. These receptors all come from a human donor who donated a stem cell graft to a child with acute lymphoblastic leukemia. The CDR3 runs from the conserved cysteine through the conserved F or W. The order of the fields is D gene, V gene, clone size, J gene, CDR3 protein, CDR3 DNA. The D gene is left open where the match is weak. Clone size, where shown, is once, few, many, or a class for clones that have expanded.

>TRBD2|TRBV27|.|TRBJ2-1
CASSPERGFYNEQFF
TGTGCCAGCAGCCCGGAGCGGGGCTTCTACAATGAGCAGTTCTTC
>TRBD1|TRBV6-5|many|TRBJ1-2
CASSSGQGDYGYTF
TGTGCCAGCAGTTCGGGACAGGGAGACTATGGCTACACCTTC
>.|TRBV12-3/TRBV12-4|.|TRBJ2-7
CASSFATANYDQYF
TGTGCCAGCAGTTTCGCGACAGCCAACTACGACCAGTACTTC
>.|TRBV7-8|many|TRBJ2-2
CASSLTSNTGELFF
TGTGCCAGCAGCTTGACCTCGAACACCGGGGAGCTGTTTTTT
>.|TRBV9|.|TRBJ2-3
CASSVVGNPTQYF
TGTGCCAGCAGCGTAGTGGGCAATCCAACGCAGTATTTT
>.|TRBV4-1|few|TRBJ2-3
CASSQEMWQGRQYSTDTQYF
TGCGCCAGCAGCCAAGAGATGTGGCAGGGGAGACAGTATAGCACAGATACGCAGTATTTT
>TRBD2|TRBV5-1|many|TRBJ2-3
CASSAGTSGSTDTQYF
TGCGCCAGCAGCGCCGGGACTAGCGGTAGCACAGATACGCAGTATTTT
>.|TRBV11-2|.|TRBJ2-1
CASSLAGLANEQFF
TGTGCCAGCAGCTTAGCGGGGCTAGCCAATGAGCAGTTCTTC
>.|TRBV18|.|TRBJ1-1
CASSPPVQINTEAFF
TGTGCCAGCTCACCCCCGGTACAGATAAACACTGAAGCTTTCTTT
>TRBD2|TRBV5-1|.|TRBJ2-1
CASSATSASYNEQFF
TGCGCCAGCAGCGCAACTAGCGCATCCTACAATGAGCAGTTCTTC
>.|TRBV2|many|TRBJ1-2
CASSEGRHGGYTF
TGTGCCAGCAGTGAGGGGCGGCACGGAGGCTACACCTTC
>.|TRBV3-1|.|TRBJ2-7
CASSQEREQYF
TGTGCCAGCAGCCAAGAGCGGGAGCAGTACTTC
>TRBD2|TRBV11-3|.|TRBJ2-1
CASSLGGSGRASYNEQFF
TGTGCCAGCAGCTTAGGGGGCAGCGGGAGGGCCTCCTACAATGAGCAGTTCTTC
>.|TRBV5-1|many|TRBJ1-1
CASSLATSSDTEAFF
TGCGCCAGCAGCCTCGCTACCTCCAGTGACACTGAAGCTTTCTTT
>TRBD2|TRBV29-1|few|TRBJ2-7
CSVGGSGSYEQYF
TGCAGCGTGGGGGGTAGCGGGAGCTACGAGCAGTACTTC
>.|TRBV5-4|.|TRBJ1-1
CASSRGSVAEAFF
TGTGCCAGCAGCAGGGGAAGTGTCGCTGAAGCTTTCTTT
>TRBD2|TRBV28|.|TRBJ2-5
CASSPGGPRLAGAEETQYF
TGTGCCAGCAGTCCTGGGGGGCCCCGTCTAGCGGGAGCAGAGGAGACCCAGTACTTC
>.|TRBV28|few|TRBJ2-2
CATGTHSYTGELFF
TGTGCGACCGGGACACACAGCTACACCGGGGAGCTGTTTTTT
>TRBD2|TRBV12-3/TRBV12-4|.|TRBJ2-1
CASSKAGGLNEQFF
TGTGCCAGCAGCAAAGCGGGAGGGCTAAATGAGCAGTTCTTC
>.|TRBV12-3/TRBV12-4|.|TRBJ2-1
CATRGRNEQFF
TGTGCCACCCGCGGTAGGAATGAGCAGTTCTTC
>TRBD2|TRBV3-1|few|TRBJ2-1
CASSQDSGPSGRNEQFF
TGTGCCAGCAGCCAAGATAGTGGTCCTAGCGGGAGGAATGAGCAGTTCTTC